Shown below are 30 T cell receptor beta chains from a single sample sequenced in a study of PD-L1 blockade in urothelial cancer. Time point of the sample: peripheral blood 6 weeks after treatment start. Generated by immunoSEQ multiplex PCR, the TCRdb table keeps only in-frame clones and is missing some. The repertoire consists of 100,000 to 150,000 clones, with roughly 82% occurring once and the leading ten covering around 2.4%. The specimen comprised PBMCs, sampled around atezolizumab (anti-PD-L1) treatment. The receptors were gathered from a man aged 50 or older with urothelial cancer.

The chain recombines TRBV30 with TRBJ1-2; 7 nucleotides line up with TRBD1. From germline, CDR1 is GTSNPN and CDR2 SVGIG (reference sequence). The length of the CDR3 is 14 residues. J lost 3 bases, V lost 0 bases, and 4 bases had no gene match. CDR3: CAWSVLGGDYGYTF. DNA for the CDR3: TGTGCCTGGAGTGTGTTAGGGGGCGACTATGGCTACACCTTC.

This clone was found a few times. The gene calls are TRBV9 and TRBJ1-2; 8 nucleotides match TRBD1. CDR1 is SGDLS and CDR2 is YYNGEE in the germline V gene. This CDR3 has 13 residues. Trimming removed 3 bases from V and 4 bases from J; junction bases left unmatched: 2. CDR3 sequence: CASSDQGAYGYTF. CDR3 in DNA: TGTGCCAGCAGCGATCAGGGGGCCTATGGCTACACCTTC.

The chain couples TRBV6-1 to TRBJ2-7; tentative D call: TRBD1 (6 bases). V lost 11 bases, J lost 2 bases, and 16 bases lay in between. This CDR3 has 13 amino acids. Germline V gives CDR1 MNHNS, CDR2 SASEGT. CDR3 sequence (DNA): TGTGCCGGACAGATTTCACCCACCTACGAGCAGTACTTC. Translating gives CAGQISPTYEQYF.

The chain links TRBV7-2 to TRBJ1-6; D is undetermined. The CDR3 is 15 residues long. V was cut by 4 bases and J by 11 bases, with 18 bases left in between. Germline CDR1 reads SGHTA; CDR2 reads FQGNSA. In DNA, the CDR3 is TGTGCCAGCAGCTCGGCGGAATTACCTGCGGCACCCCTCCACTTT. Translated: CASSSAELPAAPLHF.

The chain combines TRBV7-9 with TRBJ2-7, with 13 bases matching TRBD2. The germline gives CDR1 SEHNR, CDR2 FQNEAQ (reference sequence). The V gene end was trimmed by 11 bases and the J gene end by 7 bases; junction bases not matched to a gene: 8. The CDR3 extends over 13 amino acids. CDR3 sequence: CAGGLAGEGEQYF. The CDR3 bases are TGTGCCGGAGGACTAGCGGGAGAAGGGGAGCAGTACTTC.

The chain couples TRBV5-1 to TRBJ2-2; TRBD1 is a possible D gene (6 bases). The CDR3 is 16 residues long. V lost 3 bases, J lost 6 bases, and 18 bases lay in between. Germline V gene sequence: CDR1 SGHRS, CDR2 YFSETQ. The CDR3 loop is CASSSRQAPGAGELFF. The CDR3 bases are TGCGCCAGCAGCTCTAGACAGGCCCCAGGGGCCGGGGAGCTGTTTTTT.

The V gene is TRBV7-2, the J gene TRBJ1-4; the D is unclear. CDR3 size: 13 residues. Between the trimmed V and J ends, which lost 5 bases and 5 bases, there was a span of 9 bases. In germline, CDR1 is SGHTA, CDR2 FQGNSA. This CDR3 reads CASSPGPNEKLFF. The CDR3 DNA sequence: TGTGCCAGCAGCCCAGGCCCAAATGAAAAACTGTTTTTT.

The CDR3 DNA reads TGTGCCTGGAGTGTAGGAGGAGGTGGCGAGACCCAGTACTTC. Protein product: CAWSVGGGGETQYF. This chain connects TRBV30 to TRBJ2-5; TRBD2 is a possible D gene (5 bases). The length of the CDR3 is 14 residues. The ends were cut back, 0 bases at V and 5 bases at J, with 13 bases in the middle. Per germline, CDR1 GTSNPN and CDR2 SVGIG (reference sequence).

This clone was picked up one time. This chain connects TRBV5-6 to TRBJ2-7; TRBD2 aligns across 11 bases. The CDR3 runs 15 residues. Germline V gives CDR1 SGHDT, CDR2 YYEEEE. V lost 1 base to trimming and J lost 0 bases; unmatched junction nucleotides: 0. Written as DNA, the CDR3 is TGTGCCAGCAGCTTGACTAGCGGGGGCTCCTACGAGCAGTACTTC. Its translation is CASSLTSGGSYEQYF. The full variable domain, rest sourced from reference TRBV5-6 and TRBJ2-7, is DAGVTQSPTHLIKTRGQQVTLRCSPKSGHDTVSWYQQALGQGPQFIFQYYEEEERQRGNFPDRFSGHQFPNYSSELNVNALLLGDSALYLCASSLTSGGSYEQYFGPGTRLTVT.

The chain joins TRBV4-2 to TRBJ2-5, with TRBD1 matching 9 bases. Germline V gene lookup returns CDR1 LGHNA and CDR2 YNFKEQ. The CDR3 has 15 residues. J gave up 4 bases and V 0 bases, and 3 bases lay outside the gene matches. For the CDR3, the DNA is TGTGCCAGCAGCCAAGAGACAGGGGGGAGAGAGACCCAGTACTTC. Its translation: CASSQETGGRETQYF.

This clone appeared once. The CDR3 sequence: CASSETGVGEQYF. CDR3 in DNA: TGTGCCAGCAGCGAGACAGGGGTGGGAGAGCAGTACTTC. The chain employs TRBV9 and TRBJ2-7; the match to TRBD1 covers 8 bases. This CDR3 region has 13 residues. The ends lost 3 bases at V and 7 bases at J; junction bases unmatched: 6. Germline assignment: CDR1 SGDLS and CDR2 YYNGEE.

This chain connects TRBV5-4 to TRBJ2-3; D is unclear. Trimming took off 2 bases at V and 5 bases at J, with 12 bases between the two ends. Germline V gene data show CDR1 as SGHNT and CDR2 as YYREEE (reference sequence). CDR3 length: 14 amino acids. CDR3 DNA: TGTGCCAGCAGCTTTTACTCGCGGAGAGATACGCAGTATTTT. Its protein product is CASSFYSRRDTQYF.

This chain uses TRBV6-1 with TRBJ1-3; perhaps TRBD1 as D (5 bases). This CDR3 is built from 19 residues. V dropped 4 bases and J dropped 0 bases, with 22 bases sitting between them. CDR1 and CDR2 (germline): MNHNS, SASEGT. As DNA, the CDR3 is TGTGCCAGCAGTGGCCCTTGGGGCACAACATCCTCCTCTGGAAACACCATATATTTT. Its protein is CASSGPWGTTSSSGNTIYF.

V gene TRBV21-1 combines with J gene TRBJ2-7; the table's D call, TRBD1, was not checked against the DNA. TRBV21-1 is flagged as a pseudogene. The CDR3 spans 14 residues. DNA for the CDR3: TGTGCCAGCAGCGTTAGGGGCAGGGTCTACGAGCAGTACTTC. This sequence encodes CASSVRGRVYEQYF.

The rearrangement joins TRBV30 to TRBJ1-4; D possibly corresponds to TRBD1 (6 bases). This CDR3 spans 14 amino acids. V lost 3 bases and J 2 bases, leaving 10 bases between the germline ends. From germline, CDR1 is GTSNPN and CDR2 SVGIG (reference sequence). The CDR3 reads CAWRSQGTNEKLFF. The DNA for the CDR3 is TGTGCCTGGAGATCCCAGGGGACTAATGAAAAACTGTTTTTT.

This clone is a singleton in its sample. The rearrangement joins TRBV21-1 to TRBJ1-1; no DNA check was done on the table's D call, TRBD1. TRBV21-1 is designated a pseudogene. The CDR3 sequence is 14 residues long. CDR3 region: CASSKADRGQEAFF. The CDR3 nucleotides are TGTGCCAGCAGCAAAGCGGACAGGGGGCAGGAAGCTTTCTTT.

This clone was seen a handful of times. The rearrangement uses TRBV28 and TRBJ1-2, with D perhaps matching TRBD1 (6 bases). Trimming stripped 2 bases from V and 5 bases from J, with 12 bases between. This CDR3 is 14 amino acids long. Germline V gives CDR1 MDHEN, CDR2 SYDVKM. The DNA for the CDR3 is TGTGCCAGCAGTTTAGCCGGGACATCTTATGGCTACACCTTC. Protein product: CASSLAGTSYGYTF.

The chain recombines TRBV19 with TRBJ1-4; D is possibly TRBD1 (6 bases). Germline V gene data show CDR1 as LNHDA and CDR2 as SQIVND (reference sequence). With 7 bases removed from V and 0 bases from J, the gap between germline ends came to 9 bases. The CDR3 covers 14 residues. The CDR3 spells CASKRTATNEKLFF. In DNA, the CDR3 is TGTGCCAGTAAACGGACAGCAACTAATGAAAAACTGTTTTTT.

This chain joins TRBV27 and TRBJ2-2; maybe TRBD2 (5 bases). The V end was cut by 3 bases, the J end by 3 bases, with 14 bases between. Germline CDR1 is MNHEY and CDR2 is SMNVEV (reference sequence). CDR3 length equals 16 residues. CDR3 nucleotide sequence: TGTGCCAGCAGTTTTGGCCCACGGGGTGACACCGGGGAGCTGTTTTTT. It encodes CASSFGPRGDTGELFF.

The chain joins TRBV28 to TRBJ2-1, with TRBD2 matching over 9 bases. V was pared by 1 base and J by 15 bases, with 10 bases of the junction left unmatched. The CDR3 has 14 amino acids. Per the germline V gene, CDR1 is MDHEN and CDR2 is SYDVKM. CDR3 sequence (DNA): TGTGCCAGCAGTTTATCGCGACTTAGCGGGAGCGGGTTCTTC. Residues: CASSLSRLSGSGFF.

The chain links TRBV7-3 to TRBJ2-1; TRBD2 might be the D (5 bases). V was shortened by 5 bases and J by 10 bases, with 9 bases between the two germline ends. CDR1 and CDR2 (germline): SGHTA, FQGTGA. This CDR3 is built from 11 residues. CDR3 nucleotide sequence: TGTGCCAGCAGCCAAGCGGAGGAGCAGTTCTTC. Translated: CASSQAEEQFF.

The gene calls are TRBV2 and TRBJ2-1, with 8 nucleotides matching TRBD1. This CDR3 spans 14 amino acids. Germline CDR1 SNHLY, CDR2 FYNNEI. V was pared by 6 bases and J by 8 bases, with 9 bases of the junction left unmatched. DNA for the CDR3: TGTGCCAGCAGCCAGGACAGGGTGTCCCATGAGCAGTTCTTC. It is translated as CASSQDRVSHEQFF.

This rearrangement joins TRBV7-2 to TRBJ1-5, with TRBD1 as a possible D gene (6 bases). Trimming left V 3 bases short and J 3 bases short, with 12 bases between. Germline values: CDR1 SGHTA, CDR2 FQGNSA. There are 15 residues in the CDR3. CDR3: CASSFAGGYNQPQHF. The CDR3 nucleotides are TGTGCCAGCAGCTTTGCTGGGGGCTACAATCAGCCCCAGCATTTT.

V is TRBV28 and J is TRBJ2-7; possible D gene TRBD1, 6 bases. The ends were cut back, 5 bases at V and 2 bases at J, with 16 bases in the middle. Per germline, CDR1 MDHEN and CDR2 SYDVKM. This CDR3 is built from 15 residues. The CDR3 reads CASSPPSGQTYEQYF. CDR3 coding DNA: TGTGCCAGCAGTCCACCCTCGGGACAAACCTACGAGCAGTACTTC.

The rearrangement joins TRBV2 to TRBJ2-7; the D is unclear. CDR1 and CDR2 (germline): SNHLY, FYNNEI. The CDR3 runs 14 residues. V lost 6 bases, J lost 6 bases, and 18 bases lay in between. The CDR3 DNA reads TGTGCCAGCAGCCCAGGCCCCTACTTGGGCGAGCAGTACTTC. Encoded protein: CASSPGPYLGEQYF.

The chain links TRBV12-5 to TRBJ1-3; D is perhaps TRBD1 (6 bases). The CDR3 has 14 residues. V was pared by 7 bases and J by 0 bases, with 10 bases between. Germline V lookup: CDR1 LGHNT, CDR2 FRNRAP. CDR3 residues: CASAPDSSGNTIYF. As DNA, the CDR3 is TGTGCTAGTGCCCCGGACAGCTCTGGAAACACCATATATTTT.

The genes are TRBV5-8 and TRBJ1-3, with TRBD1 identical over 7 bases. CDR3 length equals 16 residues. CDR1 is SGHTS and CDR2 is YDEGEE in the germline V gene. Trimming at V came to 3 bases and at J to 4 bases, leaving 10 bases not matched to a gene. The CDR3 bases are TGTGCCAGCAGCTCGCGACAGGGAACAGGAGGAAACACCATATATTTT. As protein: CASSSRQGTGGNTIYF.

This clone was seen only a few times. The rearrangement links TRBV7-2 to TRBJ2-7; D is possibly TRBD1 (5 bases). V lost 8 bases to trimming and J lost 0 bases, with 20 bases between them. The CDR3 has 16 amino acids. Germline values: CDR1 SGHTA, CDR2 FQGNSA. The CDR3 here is CASQLSVQGLSYEQYF. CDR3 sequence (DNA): TGTGCCAGCCAGCTTAGTGTGCAGGGCCTCTCCTACGAGCAGTACTTC.

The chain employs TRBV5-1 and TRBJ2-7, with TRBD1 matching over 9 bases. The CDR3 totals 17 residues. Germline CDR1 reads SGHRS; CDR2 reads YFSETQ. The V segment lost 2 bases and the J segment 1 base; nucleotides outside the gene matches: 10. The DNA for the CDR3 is TGCGCCAGCAGCTTTCTCGGGACAGGGTCAGTGTCCTACGAGCAGTACTTC. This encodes CASSFLGTGSVSYEQYF.

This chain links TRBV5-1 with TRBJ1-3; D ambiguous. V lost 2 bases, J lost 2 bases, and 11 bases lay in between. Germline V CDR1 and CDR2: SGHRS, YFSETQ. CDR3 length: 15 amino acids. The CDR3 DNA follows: TGCGCCAGCAGCTTAACAGAACCCACTGGAAACACCATATATTTT. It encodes CASSLTEPTGNTIYF.